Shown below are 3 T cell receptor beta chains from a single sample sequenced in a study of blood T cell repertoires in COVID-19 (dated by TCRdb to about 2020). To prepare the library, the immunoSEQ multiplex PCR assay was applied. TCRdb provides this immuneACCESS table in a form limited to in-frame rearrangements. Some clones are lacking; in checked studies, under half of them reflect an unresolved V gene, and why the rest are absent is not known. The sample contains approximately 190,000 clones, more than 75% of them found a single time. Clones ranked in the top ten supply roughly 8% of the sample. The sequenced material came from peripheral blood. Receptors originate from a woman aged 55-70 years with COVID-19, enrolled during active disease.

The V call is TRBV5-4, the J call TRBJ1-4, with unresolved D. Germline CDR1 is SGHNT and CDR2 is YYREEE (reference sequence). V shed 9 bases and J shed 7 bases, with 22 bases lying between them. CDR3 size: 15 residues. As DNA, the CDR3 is TGTGCCACCTCGGAGGGCTCAAGGTTGGGTGAAAAACTGTTTTTT. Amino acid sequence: CATSEGSRLGEKLFF.

The CDR3 DNA reads TGTGCCAGCAGCTTAATAGACAATCAGCCCCAGCATTTT. Translation: CASSLIDNQPQHF. J is TRBJ1-5 and V is TRBV7-2; D not resolved. The V end was cut by 2 bases, the J end by 3 bases, with 5 bases between. The CDR3 runs 13 residues. Germline V gene data show CDR1 as SGHTA and CDR2 as FQGNSA.

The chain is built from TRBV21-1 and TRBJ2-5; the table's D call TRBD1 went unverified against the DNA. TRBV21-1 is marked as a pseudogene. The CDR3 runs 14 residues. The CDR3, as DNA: TGTGCCAGCAGCTACCGGACAGAAGAAGAGACCCAGTACTTC. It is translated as CASSYRTEEETQYF.